This T cell receptor beta chain was sequenced in a study of response to subunit inactivated influenza vaccine. Study observations and caveats: Authors suggested seasonal influenza vaccinations each recruit few new T cells.

A single record per CDR3 protein comes from TCRdb applying MiXCR to the RT-PCR reads. Here the sample spans a few hundred thousand distinct CDR3 sequences, 11% being singletons. This clonotype occurred a few times. Its specificity is not known. V shed 3 bases and J 2 bases; nucleotides not matched to a gene: 12. The CDR3 is 18 residues long. The receptor was isolated from a man between 50 and 59 years old who received an inactivated influenza vaccine. The sample was PBMCs from blood, taken roughly 47 days after vaccination. The chain is built from TRBV12-3 or TRBV12-4 and TRBJ1-5, with TRBD1 identical over 8 bases. The CDR3 loop is CASSFTTGGRSGNQPQHF. The CDR3 DNA is TGTGCCAGCAGTTTCACCACAGGGGGTCGGTCGGGCAATCAGCCCCAGCATTTT.